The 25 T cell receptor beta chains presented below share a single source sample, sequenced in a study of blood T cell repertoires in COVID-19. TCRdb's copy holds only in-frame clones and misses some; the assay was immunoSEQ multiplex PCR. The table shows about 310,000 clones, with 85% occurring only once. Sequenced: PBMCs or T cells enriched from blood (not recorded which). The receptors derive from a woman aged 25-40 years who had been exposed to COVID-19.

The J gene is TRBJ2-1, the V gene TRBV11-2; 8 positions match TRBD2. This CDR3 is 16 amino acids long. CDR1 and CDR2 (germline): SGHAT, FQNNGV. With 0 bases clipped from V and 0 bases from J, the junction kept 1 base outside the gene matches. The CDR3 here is CASSLERGASYNEQFF. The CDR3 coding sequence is TGTGCCAGCAGCTTAGAGCGGGGGGCCTCCTACAATGAGCAGTTCTTC. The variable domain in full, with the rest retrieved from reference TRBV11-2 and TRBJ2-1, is EAGVAQSPRYKIIEKRQSVAFWCNPISGHATLYWYQQILGQGPKLLIQFQNNGVVDDSQLPKDRFSAERLKGVDSTLKIQPAKLEDSAVYLCASSLERGASYNEQFFGPGTRLTVL.

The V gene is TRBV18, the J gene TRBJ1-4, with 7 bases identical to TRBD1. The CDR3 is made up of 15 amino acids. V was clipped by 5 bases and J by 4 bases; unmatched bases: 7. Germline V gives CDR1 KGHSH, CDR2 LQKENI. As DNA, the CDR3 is TGTGCCAGCTCAATAGGACAGGTTGATAATGAAAAACTGTTTTTT. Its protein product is CASSIGQVDNEKLFF.

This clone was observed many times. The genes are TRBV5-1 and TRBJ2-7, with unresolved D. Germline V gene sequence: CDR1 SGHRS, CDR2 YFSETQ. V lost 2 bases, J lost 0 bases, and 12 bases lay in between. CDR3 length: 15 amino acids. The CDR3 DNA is TGCGCCAGCAGCTTCAGGCCTCAGAGCTCCTACGAGCAGTACTTC. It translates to CASSFRPQSSYEQYF.

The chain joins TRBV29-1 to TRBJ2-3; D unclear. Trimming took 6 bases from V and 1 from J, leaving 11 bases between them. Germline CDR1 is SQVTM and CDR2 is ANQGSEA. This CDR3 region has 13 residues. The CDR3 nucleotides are TGCAGCGTGCGTGGTTCGGGCACAGATACGCAGTATTTT. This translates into CSVRGSGTDTQYF.

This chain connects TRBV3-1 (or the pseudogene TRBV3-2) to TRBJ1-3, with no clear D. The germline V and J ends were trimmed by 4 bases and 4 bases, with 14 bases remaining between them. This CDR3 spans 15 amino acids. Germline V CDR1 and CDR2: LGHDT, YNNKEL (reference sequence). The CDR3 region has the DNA TGTGCCAGCAGCCCGACACTCGCGGGAGGAAACACCATATATTTT. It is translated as CASSPTLAGGNTIYF.

CDR3 residues: CASSQDSQGGGNTIYF. DNA for the CDR3: TGTGCCAGCAGCCAAGACTCCCAGGGGGGAGGAAACACCATATATTTT. This chain connects TRBV4-2 to TRBJ1-3, with 7 bases lining up with TRBD1. The germline CDR1 and CDR2 sequences are LGHNA and YNFKEQ. The CDR3 is 16 amino acids. V trimming: 0 bases; J trimming: 4 bases; junction bases outside the gene matches: 6.

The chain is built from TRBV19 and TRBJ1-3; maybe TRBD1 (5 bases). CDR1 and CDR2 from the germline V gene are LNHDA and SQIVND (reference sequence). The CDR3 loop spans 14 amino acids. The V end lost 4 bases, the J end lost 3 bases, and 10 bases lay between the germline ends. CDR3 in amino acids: CASSTQGSGNTIYF. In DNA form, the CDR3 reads TGTGCCAGTAGTACCCAGGGAAGTGGAAACACCATATATTTT.

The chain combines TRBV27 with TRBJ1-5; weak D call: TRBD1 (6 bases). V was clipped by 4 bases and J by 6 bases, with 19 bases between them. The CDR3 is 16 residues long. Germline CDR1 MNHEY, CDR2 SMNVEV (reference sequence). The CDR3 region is CASSYTGITEGQPQHF. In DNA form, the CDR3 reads TGTGCCAGCAGTTACACAGGGATTACAGAAGGTCAGCCCCAGCATTTT.

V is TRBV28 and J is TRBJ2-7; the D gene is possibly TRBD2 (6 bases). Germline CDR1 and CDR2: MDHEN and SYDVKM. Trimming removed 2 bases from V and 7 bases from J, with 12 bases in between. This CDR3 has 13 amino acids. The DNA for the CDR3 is TGTGCCAGCAGTTTAAGCAGCCGGGGGGAGCAGTACTTC. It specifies CASSLSSRGEQYF.

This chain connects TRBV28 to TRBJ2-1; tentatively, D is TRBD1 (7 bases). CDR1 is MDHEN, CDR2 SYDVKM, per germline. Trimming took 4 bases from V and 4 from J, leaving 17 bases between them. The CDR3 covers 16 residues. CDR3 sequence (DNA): TGTGCCAGCAGTTCCTCTGAGACAGGGACTTACAATGAGCAGTTCTTC. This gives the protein CASSSSETGTYNEQFF.

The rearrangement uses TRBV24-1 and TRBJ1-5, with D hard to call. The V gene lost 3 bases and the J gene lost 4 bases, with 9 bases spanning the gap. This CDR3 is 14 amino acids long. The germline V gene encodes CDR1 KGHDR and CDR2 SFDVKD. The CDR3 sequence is CATSDTRLNQPQHF. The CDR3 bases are TGTGCCACCAGTGATACGAGGCTGAATCAGCCCCAGCATTTT.

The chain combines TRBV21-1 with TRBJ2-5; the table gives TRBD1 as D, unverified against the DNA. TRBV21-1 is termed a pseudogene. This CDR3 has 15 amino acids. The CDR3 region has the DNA TGTGCCAGCAGCAATAGGTCTACAGGGGAAGAGACCCAGTACTTC. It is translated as CASSNRSTGEETQYF.

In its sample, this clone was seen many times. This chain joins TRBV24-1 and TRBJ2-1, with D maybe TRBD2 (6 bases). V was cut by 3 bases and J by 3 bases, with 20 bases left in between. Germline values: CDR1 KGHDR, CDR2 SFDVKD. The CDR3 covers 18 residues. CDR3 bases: TGTGCCACCAGTGATCCCCTCGTGGGGTCGGGGGTCTACAATGAGCAGTTCTTC. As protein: CATSDPLVGSGVYNEQFF.

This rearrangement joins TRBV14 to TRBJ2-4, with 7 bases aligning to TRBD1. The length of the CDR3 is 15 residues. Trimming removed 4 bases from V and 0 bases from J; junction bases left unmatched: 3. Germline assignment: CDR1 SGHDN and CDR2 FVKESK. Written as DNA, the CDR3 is TGTGCCAGCAGCCCGAGACAGGGAGCCAAAAACATTCAGTACTTC. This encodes CASSPRQGAKNIQYF.

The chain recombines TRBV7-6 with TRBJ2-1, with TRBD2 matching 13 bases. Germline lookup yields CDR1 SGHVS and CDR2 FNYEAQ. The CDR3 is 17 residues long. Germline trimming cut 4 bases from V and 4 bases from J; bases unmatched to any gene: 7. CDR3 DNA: TGTGCCAGCAGCTCATCGACTAGCGGGGGGATATACAATGAGCAGTTCTTC. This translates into CASSSSTSGGIYNEQFF.

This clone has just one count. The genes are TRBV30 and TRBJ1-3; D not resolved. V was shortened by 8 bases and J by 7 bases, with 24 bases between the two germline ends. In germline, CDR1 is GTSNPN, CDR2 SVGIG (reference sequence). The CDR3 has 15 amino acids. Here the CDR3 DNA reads TGTGCCGTGGAGTTCGGGCCTGGTAGAGGGAACACCATATATTTT. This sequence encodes CAVEFGPGRGNTIYF.

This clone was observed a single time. The DNA of the CDR3 is TGTGCCAGCAGTCCCTCAGACTTCACTGAAGCTTTCTTT. Translation: CASSPSDFTEAFF. The chain links TRBV27 to TRBJ1-1; D not resolved. CDR3 size: 13 residues. CDR1 is MNHEY and CDR2 is SMNVEV in the germline V gene (reference sequence). The V end lost 5 bases, the J end lost 4 bases, and 11 bases lay between the germline ends.

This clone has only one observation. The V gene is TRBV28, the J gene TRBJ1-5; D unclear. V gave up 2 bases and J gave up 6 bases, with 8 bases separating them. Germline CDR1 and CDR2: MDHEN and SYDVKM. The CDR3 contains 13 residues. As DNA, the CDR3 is TGTGCCAGCAGTTTACGGGGAGGTCAGCCCCAGCATTTT. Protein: CASSLRGGQPQHF.

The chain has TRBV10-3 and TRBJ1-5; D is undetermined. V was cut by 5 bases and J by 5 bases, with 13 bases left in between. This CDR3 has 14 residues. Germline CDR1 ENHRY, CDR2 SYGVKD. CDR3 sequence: CAISPFRGDQPQHF. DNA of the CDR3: TGTGCCATCAGTCCGTTCCGTGGAGATCAGCCCCAGCATTTT.

As DNA, the CDR3 is TGTGCCTGGAGTCGACAGTCTGGCACAGATACGCAGTATTTT. As protein: CAWSRQSGTDTQYF. The V and J genes are TRBV30 and TRBJ2-3, with D tentatively TRBD1 (5 bases). The CDR3 is made up of 14 amino acids. Germline V lookup: CDR1 GTSNPN, CDR2 SVGIG (reference sequence). Trimming took 2 bases from V and 1 from J, leaving 10 bases between them.

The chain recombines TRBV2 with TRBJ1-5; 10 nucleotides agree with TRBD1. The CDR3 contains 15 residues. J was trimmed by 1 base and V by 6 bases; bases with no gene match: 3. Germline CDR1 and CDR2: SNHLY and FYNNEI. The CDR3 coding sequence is TGTGCCAGCAGACCGGGACAGGGGAGCAATCAGCCCCAGCATTTT. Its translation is CASRPGQGSNQPQHF.

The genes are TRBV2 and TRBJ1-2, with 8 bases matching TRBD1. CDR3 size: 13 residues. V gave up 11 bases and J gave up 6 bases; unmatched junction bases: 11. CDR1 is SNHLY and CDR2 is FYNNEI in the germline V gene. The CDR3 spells CAGRDRSGDGYTF. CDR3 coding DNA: TGTGCCGGTAGGGACAGGAGTGGAGATGGCTACACCTTC.

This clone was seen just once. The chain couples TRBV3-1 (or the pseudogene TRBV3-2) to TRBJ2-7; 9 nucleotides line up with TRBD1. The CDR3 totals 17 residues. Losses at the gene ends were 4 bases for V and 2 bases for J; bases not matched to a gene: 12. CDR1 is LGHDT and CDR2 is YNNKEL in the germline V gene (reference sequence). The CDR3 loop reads CASSRSGGQGFTYEQYF. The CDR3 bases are TGTGCCAGCAGCCGTTCAGGGGGACAGGGATTTACCTACGAGCAGTACTTC.

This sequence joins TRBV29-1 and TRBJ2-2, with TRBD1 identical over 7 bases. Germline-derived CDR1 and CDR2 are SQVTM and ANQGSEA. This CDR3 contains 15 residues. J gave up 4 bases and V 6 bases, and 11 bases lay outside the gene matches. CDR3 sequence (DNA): TGCAGCGTCTTTCCCGACAGGGTGGGCACCGGGGAGCTGTTTTTT. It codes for CSVFPDRVGTGELFF.

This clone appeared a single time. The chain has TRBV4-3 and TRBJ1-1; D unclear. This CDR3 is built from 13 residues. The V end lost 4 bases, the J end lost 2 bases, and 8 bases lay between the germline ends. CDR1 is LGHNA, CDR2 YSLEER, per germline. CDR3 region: CASSRLSNTEAFF. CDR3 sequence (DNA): TGCGCCAGCAGCCGACTCAGTAACACTGAAGCTTTCTTT.